This T cell receptor (beta chain) originates from a study of T cells expressing NK-cell markers. TCRdb processed the 5' RACE reads again and assigns one entry to each CDR3 protein, with no DNA. In all, the sample yields 300,000 to 450,000 distinct CDR3 sequences. The CDR3 covers 14 residues. Germline V gene data show CDR1 as SGHRS and CDR2 as YFSETQ. Sequencing input: blood T cells: a sorted CD56 or NKG2C T cell subset, CD4+ or CD8+ T cells, or bulk PBMC T cells (not recorded which). The rearrangement joins TRBV5-1 to TRBJ1-1. The receptor comes from a man between 18 and 69 years old in good health. The chain's CDR3 is CASSLGVANTEAFF.